Below are 8 T cell receptor beta chains sequenced from a single sample in a study of vaccination and CD4 T cells after COVID-19. Sample treatment: approximately nine-day PBMC culture with coronavirus spike peptide pools or control peptides (ViraFEST assay). Oncomine TCR Beta short-read sequencing was applied to DNA from cultured CD4+ T cells. MiXCR, run by TCRdb on the PCR reads, gives a single entry per CDR3 protein. Among 20,000 or so distinct CDR3 sequences listed, approximately 52% were seen once. No cognate antigen is known for these TCRs. Sequenced material: CD4+ T cells from blood, cultured in vitro, taken after SARS-CoV-2 vaccination. These receptors were taken from a human donor who had recovered from COVID-19.

The chain uses TRBV6-1 and TRBJ1-2, with a tentative D call TRBD1 (6 bases). CDR3 length: 14 residues. Germline V gene data show CDR1 as MNHNS and CDR2 as SASEGT. V lost 6 bases and J 1 base, leaving 12 bases between the germline ends. CDR3: CASSWTDVNYGYTF. The DNA of the CDR3 is TGTGCCAGCAGCTGGACAGACGTTAACTATGGCTACACCTTC.

This clonotype has only a few counts. V usage is TRBV6-5 and J usage is TRBJ1-5; the D gene is possibly TRBD1 (6 bases). The V gene's germline CDR1 is MNHEY and CDR2 SVGAGI. With 4 bases removed from V and 0 bases from J, the gap between germline ends came to 10 bases. The CDR3 has 15 residues. This CDR3 reads CASSSGARSNQPQHF. CDR3 nucleotide sequence: TGTGCCAGCAGTTCAGGGGCCCGTAGCAATCAGCCCCAGCATTTT.

The chain has TRBV10-3 and TRBJ1-1; D gene unclear. This CDR3 spans 14 amino acids. The V gene lost 3 bases and the J gene lost 0 bases, with 8 bases spanning the gap. Germline V CDR1 and CDR2: ENHRY, SYGVKD. The chain's CDR3 is CAISDGYMNTEAFF. DNA of the CDR3: TGTGCCATCAGTGACGGATACATGAACACTGAAGCTTTCTTT.

This clonotype showed up just once. The chain couples TRBV6-5 to TRBJ1-1; D is undetermined. This CDR3 contains 13 residues. Trimming cost V 4 bases and J 5 bases, with 11 bases left between them. The V gene's germline CDR1 is MNHEY and CDR2 SVGAGI. CDR3 in amino acids: CASSLDPGTEAFF. The CDR3 DNA reads as TGTGCCAGCAGTTTGGACCCTGGGACTGAAGCTTTCTTT.

The V call is TRBV2, the J call TRBJ1-5; unclear D gene. The germline V gene has CDR1 SNHLY and CDR2 FYNNEI. The CDR3 sequence is 14 residues long. The V and J ends lost 3 bases and 2 bases respectively, with 8 bases between them. CDR3 nucleotide sequence: TGTGCCAGCAGTGAGTTTAGGGGCAATCAGCCCCAGCATTTT. It specifies CASSEFRGNQPQHF.

The chain is built from TRBV6-4 and TRBJ2-1, with 10 bases lining up with TRBD1. The CDR3 is made up of 15 amino acids. Germline assignment: CDR1 MRHNA and CDR2 SNTAGT. After removal of 6 bases from V and 6 bases from J, the junction contained 8 bases not matched to a gene. The CDR3 DNA reads TGTGCCAGCAGCCACGGGACAGGGGTTAGCAATGAGCAGTTCTTC. As protein: CASSHGTGVSNEQFF.

The J gene is TRBJ2-3, the V gene TRBV27, with 10 bases aligning to TRBD2. CDR3 size: 16 residues. Losses at the gene ends were 4 bases for V and 8 bases for J; bases not matched to a gene: 12. CDR1 MNHEY and CDR2 SMNVEV come from the germline V gene (reference sequence). The DNA for the CDR3 is TGTGCCAGCAGTTGGATCCCGGGACTAGCGCAGGGTACGCAGTATTTT. Translating gives CASSWIPGLAQGTQYF.

This chain joins TRBV28 and TRBJ2-1, with 9 bases lining up with TRBD2. The germline V gene has CDR1 MDHEN and CDR2 SYDVKM. The CDR3 spans 14 residues. The V gene end was trimmed by 2 bases and the J gene end by 9 bases; junction bases not matched to a gene: 5. CDR3 coding DNA: TGTGCCAGCAGTTTAATGGCGGGAGGGTCTGAGCAGTTCTTC. Its protein product is CASSLMAGGSEQFF.